Listed below are T cell receptor beta chains from one sample, sequenced in a study of blood T cells in healthy people across ages. Each CDR3 protein gets one entry after TCRdb re-called the 5' RACE reads with MiXCR. The table shows 540,000 or so distinct CDR3 sequences, with approximately 27% occurring only once. The sample consisted of blood. Receptors originate from a woman aged 65 to 85 in good health. Each CDR3 is given with its conserved first and last residue. The D gene is left open where the match is weak. A row's size may be missing; if present it is once, few, many or a size class.

j_call: TRBJ1-4
v_call: TRBV19
clone_size: few
d_call: NA
cdr3_nt: TGTGCCAGTAGTATGGGGCAGGGTAATGAAAAACTGTTTTTT
cdr3_aa: CASSMGQGNEKLFF

j_call: TRBJ2-1
v_call: TRBV20-1
clone_size: NA
d_call: TRBD2
cdr3_nt: TGCAGTGCTAGAGAGCGACCGGGGGGGGAGCAGTTCTTC
cdr3_aa: CSARERPGGEQFF

j_call: TRBJ1-2
v_call: TRBV7-9
clone_size: NA
d_call: NA
cdr3_nt: TGTGCCAGCAGCTTACCGGGGGCAATCGGATACACCTTC
cdr3_aa: CASSLPGAIGYTF

j_call: TRBJ1-4
v_call: TRBV12-3/TRBV12-4
clone_size: few
d_call: TRBD1
cdr3_nt: TGTGCCAGCAGCCGGGACAGGGTCCGGGAAAAACTGTTTTTT
cdr3_aa: CASSRDRVREKLFF

j_call: TRBJ2-1
v_call: TRBV5-1
clone_size: once
d_call: TRBD2
cdr3_nt: TGCGCCAGCAGCCTGACTAGCATCGATGAGCAGTTCTTC
cdr3_aa: CASSLTSIDEQFF

j_call: TRBJ2-1
v_call: TRBV25-1
clone_size: NA
d_call: NA
cdr3_nt: TGTGCCAGCGTTCGTACGGTGGGGGCGTACAATGAGCAGTTCTTC
cdr3_aa: CASVRTVGAYNEQFF

j_call: TRBJ2-7
v_call: TRBV28
clone_size: few
d_call: NA
cdr3_nt: TGTGCCAGCAGTTCCCTTCCTACCCACGAGCAGTACTTC
cdr3_aa: CASSSLPTHEQYF

j_call: TRBJ1-1
v_call: TRBV29-1
clone_size: NA
d_call: NA
cdr3_nt: TGCAGCGTTGAATTGGGGAGCACTGAAGCTTTCTTT
cdr3_aa: CSVELGSTEAFF

j_call: TRBJ1-4
v_call: TRBV7-9
clone_size: NA
d_call: NA
cdr3_nt: TGTGCCAGCAGCTCCCGGGCGCGGGACACTAATGAAAAACTGTTTTTT
cdr3_aa: CASSSRARDTNEKLFF

j_call: TRBJ2-4
v_call: TRBV21-1
clone_size: few
d_call: NA
cdr3_nt: TGTGCCAGCAGCAAAGGGGGAACAGGGACAAAAAAAATAGCCAAAAACATTCAGTACTTC
cdr3_aa: CASSKGGTGTKKIAKNIQYF

j_call: TRBJ2-6
v_call: TRBV11-3
clone_size: NA
d_call: NA
cdr3_nt: TGTGCCAGCAGCTTAAGGGTCAGCTCTGGGGCCAACGTCCTGACTTTC
cdr3_aa: CASSLRVSSGANVLTF

j_call: TRBJ1-1
v_call: TRBV29-1
clone_size: once
d_call: NA
cdr3_nt: TGCAGCGTATCGAGGGGGGGTGCGGGCACTGAAGCTTTCTTT
cdr3_aa: CSVSRGGAGTEAFF

j_call: TRBJ2-3
v_call: TRBV6-5
clone_size: NA
d_call: TRBD2
cdr3_nt: TGTGCCAGCAGTTCCCCCCCCTGGCGGGGGGGCCCAGATACGCAGTATTTT
cdr3_aa: CASSSPPWRGGPDTQYF

j_call: TRBJ2-1
v_call: TRBV20-1
clone_size: NA
d_call: TRBD2
cdr3_nt: TGCAGTGCTAGATCTCAAGCGGGGGGCGCCTACAATGAGCAGTTCTTC
cdr3_aa: CSARSQAGGAYNEQFF

j_call: TRBJ2-4
v_call: TRBV30
clone_size: NA
d_call: NA
cdr3_nt: TGTGCCTGGAGTCTCTCCCAGCTAGCCAAAAACATTCAGTACTTC
cdr3_aa: CAWSLSQLAKNIQYF

j_call: TRBJ2-6
v_call: TRBV10-3
clone_size: many
d_call: NA
cdr3_nt: TGTGCCATCAGTGCAGAGAGGGGGAGCTCTGGGGCCAACGTCCTGACTTTC
cdr3_aa: CAISAERGSSGANVLTF